These T cell receptor beta chains were read from a single sample in a study of shared clonotypes between healthy human individuals. Generated by immunoSEQ multiplex PCR, the TCRdb table keeps only in-frame clones and is missing some. Of some 2,500,000 clones listed, about 90% are singletons. The specimen sequenced was naive CD4+ T cells from PBMCs. The receptors shown here come from a man between 18 and 29 years old in good health. Some clones in this sample may be carry-over from other donors' samples. Both conserved end residues are part of each CDR3. A D gene is named only where the DNA matches it firmly. Size is stated for part of the rows, as once, few or many counts, or as a class when the clone is expanded.

len	d_gene	abundance	v_gene	j_gene	CDR3aa	CDR3nt
15	TRBD2	-	TRBV28	TRBJ2-5	CASSLLAGRTETQYF	TGTGCCAGCAGTTTACTAGCGGGGAGAACGGAGACCCAGTACTTC
11	TRBD1	-	TRBV10-3	TRBJ1-2	CAIGDSARYTF	TGTGCCATCGGGGACAGCGCCCGCTACACCTTC
18	TRBD2	-	TRBV7-9	TRBJ2-4	CASSLEGSSGSDRGIQYF	TGTGCCAGCAGCTTAGAAGGTTCTAGCGGGAGCGATCGCGGCATTCAGTACTTC
15	TRBD1	-	TRBV19	TRBJ2-5	CASSRDRDGQETQYF	TGTGCCAGTAGTAGGGACAGGGACGGCCAAGAGACCCAGTACTTC
14	TRBD1	-	TRBV5-4	TRBJ1-2	CASSLAAGGYGYTF	TGTGCCAGCAGCTTGGCCGCAGGGGGCTATGGCTACACCTTC
17	TRBD2	-	TRBV9	TRBJ2-1	CASSVPPEAGGPNEQFF	TGTGCCAGCAGCGTCCCACCGGAAGCGGGAGGGCCGAATGAGCAGTTCTTC
15	TRBD2	-	TRBV5-1	TRBJ2-6	CASMRGASGANVLTF	TGCGCCAGCATGCGGGGGGCCTCTGGGGCCAACGTCCTGACTTTC
13	TRBD1	-	TRBV27	TRBJ1-2	CASRPQGARGYTF	TGTGCCAGCAGACCACAGGGGGCGAGGGGCTACACCTTC
13	-	-	TRBV13	TRBJ2-7	CASSRDYGDEQYF	TGTGCCAGCAGCCGAGATTACGGGGACGAGCAGTACTTC
14	TRBD1	-	TRBV7-7	TRBJ2-5	CASSPTGSQETQYF	TGTGCCAGCAGCCCGACAGGGTCGCAAGAGACCCAGTACTTC
16	-	-	TRBV28	TRBJ2-1	CASPPGGANSYNEQFF	TGTGCCAGCCCCCCCGGGGGCGCGAACTCCTACAATGAGCAGTTCTTC
16	TRBD1	-	TRBV18	TRBJ2-5	CASSPPGQGDGKTQYF	TGTGCCAGCTCACCACCGGGACAGGGGGACGGGAAGACCCAGTACTTC
15	-	-	TRBV7-2	TRBJ2-5	CASSSDGSKGETQYF	TGTGCCAGCAGCTCGGACGGATCGAAGGGGGAGACCCAGTACTTC
13	-	few	TRBV10-3	TRBJ1-1	CAISGKMNTEAFF	TGTGCCATTTCGGGCAAGATGAACACTGAAGCTTTCTTT
14	TRBD1	-	TRBV10-2	TRBJ1-4	CASSPGTGGLELFF	TGCGCCAGCAGTCCCGGGACAGGGGGCTTAGAACTGTTTTTT
15	-	few	TRBV18	TRBJ2-7	CASSPYRTESYEQYF	TGTGCCAGCTCACCATACAGGACAGAGTCCTACGAGCAGTACTTC
13	-	-	TRBV2	TRBJ1-5	CASSPTNAQPQHF	TGTGCCAGCAGCCCAACGAATGCCCAGCCCCAGCATTTT
14	-	-	TRBV7-9	TRBJ2-2	CASSWTAYTGELFF	TGTGCCAGCAGCTGGACAGCCTACACCGGGGAGCTGTTTTTT
14	TRBD2	-	TRBV10-3	TRBJ2-7	CATASSGREYEQYF	TGTGCCACGGCCTCTAGCGGGAGAGAGTACGAGCAGTACTTC
15	-	-	TRBV10-3	TRBJ1-5	CAISEAPKFSTGQHF	TGTGCCATCAGTGAGGCGCCCAAATTTAGCACGGGTCAGCATTTT
15	-	-	TRBV9	TRBJ2-7	CASSVAVGSSYEQYF	TGTGCCAGCAGCGTAGCTGTCGGGAGCTCCTACGAGCAGTACTTC
15	-	-	TRBV5-4	TRBJ1-1	CASSPYGSISTEAFF	TGTGCCAGCAGCCCCTACGGGTCCATCAGCACTGAAGCTTTCTTT
15	-	-	TRBV4-2	TRBJ1-2	CASSQESHSNYGYTF	TGTGCCAGCAGCCAAGAGTCGCACAGTAACTATGGCTACACCTTC
16	-	-	TRBV5-4	TRBJ1-3	CASSSTTDSTGNTIYF	TGTGCCAGCAGCTCTACGACCGATTCGACTGGAAACACCATATATTTT
13	-	-	TRBV7-3	TRBJ1-1	CASSFSRDTEAFF	TGTGCCAGCAGCTTTTCCAGGGACACTGAAGCTTTCTTT
15	-	-	TRBV2	TRBJ2-6	CASSMYGQGANVLTF	TGTGCCAGCAGCATGTACGGGCAAGGGGCCAACGTCCTGACTTTC
13	-	-	TRBV28	TRBJ2-5	CASSRGNQETQYF	TGTGCCAGCAGCCGTGGCAACCAAGAGACCCAGTACTTC
16	TRBD2	-	TRBV5-1	TRBJ2-1	CASSLGASGSYNEQFF	TGCGCCAGCAGCTTGGGGGCTAGCGGCTCCTACAATGAGCAGTTCTTC
14	-	-	TRBV23-1	TRBJ1-2	CASSRRSPNYGYTF	TGCGCCAGCAGCCGACGGTCCCCAAACTATGGCTACACCTTC
17	-	-	TRBV2	TRBJ2-2	CASSGPGARRGTGELFF	TGTGCCAGCAGTGGCCCGGGGGCGCGAAGGGGGACCGGGGAGCTGTTTTTT
14	TRBD1	-	TRBV6-1	TRBJ2-5	CASILGGRGETQYF	TGTGCCAGCATCCTAGGGGGCAGGGGAGAGACCCAGTACTTC
15	-	-	TRBV6-1	TRBJ2-2	CATREVFLYTGELFF	TGTGCCACCAGGGAGGTTTTCCTATACACCGGGGAGCTGTTTTTT
18	-	-	TRBV5-1	TRBJ1-1	CASSLVPAGAGGITEAFF	TGCGCCAGCAGCTTGGTCCCTGCTGGGGCTGGGGGGATCACTGAAGCTTTCTTT
19	-	-	TRBV4-3	TRBJ2-2	CASSQDYFGGSLNTGELFF	TGCGCCAGCAGCCAAGATTATTTCGGTGGCAGCTTAAACACCGGGGAGCTGTTTTTT
14	TRBD1	-	TRBV29-1	TRBJ2-7	CSVSTGTGTSEQYF	TGCAGCGTCTCCACCGGGACAGGGACAAGCGAGCAGTACTTC
14	-	few	TRBV19	TRBJ1-1	CASSPLGSGTEAFF	TGTGCCAGTAGTCCTCTGGGGAGTGGGACTGAAGCTTTCTTT
14	TRBD2	once	TRBV29-1	TRBJ2-1	CSVVRLAGHNEQFF	TGCAGCGTTGTACGGCTAGCGGGCCACAATGAGCAGTTCTTC
15	TRBD1	-	TRBV11-2	TRBJ1-6	CASSLATGFRSPLHF	TGTGCCAGCAGCTTAGCGACAGGGTTTCGTTCACCCCTCCACTTT
16	TRBD2	-	TRBV7-2	TRBJ2-1	CASSLLAGVGYNEQFF	TGTGCCAGCAGCTTATTGGCGGGAGTAGGCTACAATGAGCAGTTCTTC
18	TRBD1	-	TRBV7-9	TRBJ1-2	CASSLSGQGARWMDGYTF	TGTGCCAGCAGCCTGTCGGGACAGGGGGCGCGATGGATGGATGGCTACACCTTC
12	-	-	TRBV6-1	TRBJ2-5	CASSEIGETQYF	TGTGCCAGCAGTGAAATAGGAGAGACCCAGTACTTC
14	TRBD1	-	TRBV28	TRBJ2-7	CASSYGQGANEQYF	TGTGCCAGCAGCTATGGACAGGGGGCCAACGAGCAGTACTTC
13	TRBD1	-	TRBV9	TRBJ1-2	CASSPRTGHGYTF	TGTGCCAGCAGCCCAAGGACAGGTCATGGCTACACCTTC
15	-	-	TRBV18	TRBJ1-2	CASSPTTSIDYGYTF	TGTGCCAGCTCACCGACTACCAGCATAGACTATGGCTACACCTTC
15	-	once	TRBV5-5	TRBJ2-1	CASSLSGNWLNEQFF	TGTGCCAGCAGCTTATCCGGGAATTGGCTGAATGAGCAGTTCTTC
16	-	-	TRBV19	TRBJ1-4	CASSIRGEGTNEKLFF	TGTGCCAGTAGTATACGGGGCGAGGGGACTAATGAAAAACTGTTTTTT
15	-	-	TRBV4-1	TRBJ2-7	CASSQARLRSYEQYF	TGCGCCAGCAGCCAAGCCCGGTTACGCAGCTACGAGCAGTACTTC
14	-	-	TRBV19	TRBJ1-1	CASSMQGSNTEAFF	TGTGCCAGTAGCATGCAGGGGAGTAACACTGAAGCTTTCTTT
14	-	-	TRBV4-2	TRBJ2-3	CASSQDRAVDTQYF	TGTGCCAGCAGCCAAGATCGAGCGGTAGATACGCAGTATTTT
14	TRBD1	once	TRBV5-1	TRBJ2-7	CASSLDGQADEQYF	TGCGCCAGCAGCCTCGACGGACAGGCGGACGAGCAGTACTTC
15	TRBD1	once	TRBV5-6	TRBJ2-5	CASSLVGRGSGTQYF	TGTGCCAGCAGCTTGGTGGGCAGGGGGTCAGGGACCCAGTACTTC
15	TRBD1	-	TRBV5-6	TRBJ2-2	CASTKQGAGTGELFF	TGTGCCAGCACCAAACAGGGGGCGGGAACCGGGGAGCTGTTTTTT
15	TRBD1	-	TRBV4-1	TRBJ2-2	CASSQGTGTAGELFF	TGCGCCAGCAGCCAAGGGACAGGGACAGCCGGGGAGCTGTTTTTT
13	-	-	TRBV27	TRBJ1-2	CASSLAGFGGYTF	TGTGCCAGCAGTTTAGCGGGCTTCGGGGGCTACACCTTC
13	TRBD1	-	TRBV6-5	TRBJ1-5	CATGQGSNQPQHF	TGTGCCACCGGACAGGGAAGCAATCAGCCCCAGCATTTT
14	-	-	TRBV19	TRBJ2-7	CASSIGAGAGEQYF	TGTGCCAGTAGTATCGGGGCAGGGGCGGGCGAGCAGTACTTC
14	TRBD2	-	TRBV6-6	TRBJ2-1	CASSASGSYNEQFF	TGTGCCAGCAGCGCTAGCGGGAGCTACAATGAGCAGTTCTTC